Each of the 32 T cell receptor beta chains below was sequenced from the same sample in a study of PD-L1 blockade in urothelial cancer. The data were produced by immunoSEQ multiplex PCR, yet TCRdb's version contains in-frame clones alone and is incomplete. The table shows 50,000 to 60,000 clones, with 85% to 90% occurring only once. Time point: peripheral blood 6 weeks after treatment start. Here the sequenced sample was PBMCs, taken around atezolizumab (anti-PD-L1) treatment. The receptors shown here come from a man aged 55 to 69 with urothelial cancer.

This rearrangement joins TRBV30 to TRBJ2-1; TRBD2 matches 8 bases. J gave up 2 bases and V 2 bases, and 5 bases lay outside the gene matches. Germline-derived CDR1 and CDR2 are GTSNPN and SVGIG (reference sequence). CDR3 length equals 15 residues. Written as DNA, the CDR3 is TGTGCCTGGAGTAAACTAGCGGTTACCTACAATGAGCAGTTCTTC. This translates into CAWSKLAVTYNEQFF.

The rearrangement joins TRBV29-1 to TRBJ2-2, with a possible D match to TRBD2 (6 bases). Germline CDR1 reads SQVTM; CDR2 reads ANQGSEA. The CDR3 covers 12 residues. In nucleotides, the CDR3 is TGCAGTGCTTCGGGAGAGATCGGGGAGCTGTTTTTT. Its translation is CSASGEIGELFF.

The chain employs TRBV7-9 and TRBJ2-1; the match to TRBD2 covers 7 bases. This CDR3 comprises 15 residues. Germline values: CDR1 SEHNR, CDR2 FQNEAQ (reference sequence). J was trimmed by 3 bases and V by 1 base; bases with no gene match: 3. The CDR3 here is CASSLVASGYNEQFF. CDR3 bases: TGTGCCAGCAGCTTAGTAGCTAGCGGCTACAATGAGCAGTTCTTC. The variable domain in full, with the rest retrieved from reference TRBV7-9 and TRBJ2-1, is DTGVSQNPRHKITKRGQNVTFRCDPISEHNRLYWYRQTLGQGPEFLTYFQNEAQLEKSRLLSDRFSAERPKGSFSTLEIQRTEQGDSAMYLCASSLVASGYNEQFFGPGTRLTVL.

The chain uses TRBV6-1 and TRBJ2-1; D is perhaps TRBD2 (5 bases). CDR3 size: 11 residues. Trimming shortened V by 6 bases and J by 7 bases, and 7 bases separated the two germline ends. Per germline, CDR1 MNHNS and CDR2 SASEGT. The CDR3 coding sequence is TGTGCCAGCAGACTAGGAAATGAGCAGTTCTTC. It specifies CASRLGNEQFF.

The count of this clone is one. The rearrangement links TRBV9 to TRBJ2-3, with D hard to call. CDR3 length: 14 residues. The V and J ends lost 0 bases and 8 bases respectively, with 13 bases between them. Germline lookup yields CDR1 SGDLS and CDR2 YYNGEE. The CDR3 DNA sequence: TGTGCCAGCAGCGTAGAAGCGTCAGAAGGTACGCAGTATTTT. It translates to CASSVEASEGTQYF.

The chain joins TRBV9 to TRBJ1-2; the match to TRBD1 covers 7 bases. Unmatched junction bases numbered 15, after V lost 0 bases and J lost 7 bases. The CDR3 runs 17 residues. Germline CDR1 SGDLS, CDR2 YYNGEE. In nucleotides, the CDR3 is TGTGCCAGCAGCGTAGATGGAGGGGGCGCTTATGGTGGTGGCTACACCTTC. The encoded protein is CASSVDGGGAYGGGYTF.

This clone was counted only a few times. Here the CDR3 reads CASSLIGNGGLETQYF. For the CDR3, the DNA is TGTGCCAGCAGCTTAATAGGAAACGGGGGGCTCGAGACCCAGTACTTC. The chain carries TRBV7-2 and TRBJ2-5, with D possibly being TRBD2 (7 bases). The CDR3 covers 16 residues. Germline-derived CDR1 and CDR2 are SGHTA and FQGNSA. The V gene lost 2 bases and the J gene lost 5 bases, with 18 bases spanning the gap.

The chain uses TRBV6-1 and TRBJ1-5; D possibly corresponds to TRBD1 (6 bases). Trimming left V 3 bases short and J 2 bases short, with 14 bases between. Per germline, CDR1 MNHNS and CDR2 SASEGT. This CDR3 spans 16 amino acids. The CDR3: CASSDGGALGNQPQHF. The CDR3 nucleotides are TGTGCCAGCAGTGATGGGGGGGCGTTGGGCAATCAGCCCCAGCATTTT.

DNA of the CDR3: TGCGCCAGCAGCCAACCGGGACATCCGGTTTGGGAGCAGTACTTC. Its translation is CASSQPGHPVWEQYF. The J gene is TRBJ2-7, the V gene TRBV5-1; perhaps TRBD1 as D (6 bases). V dropped 4 bases and J dropped 7 bases, with 21 bases sitting between them. CDR3 length equals 15 residues. Germline lookup yields CDR1 SGHRS and CDR2 YFSETQ.

V and J are TRBV10-1 and TRBJ2-3; the D gene is possibly TRBD1 (6 bases). V was pared by 6 bases and J by 2 bases, with 15 bases between. The germline V gene encodes CDR1 WNHNN and CDR2 SYGVQD (reference sequence). The CDR3 totals 15 residues. CDR3 protein: CASSPTGSTTDTQYF. The CDR3 DNA is TGCGCCAGCAGCCCCACAGGGAGTACCACAGATACGCAGTATTTT.

The genes are TRBV10-2 and TRBJ1-5, with D tentatively TRBD1 (6 bases). V was shortened by 7 bases and J by 4 bases, with 11 bases between the two germline ends. The CDR3 is 13 residues long. Germline V CDR1 and CDR2: WSHSY, SAAADI. CDR3 in amino acids: CASMGARNQPQHF. The CDR3 nucleotides read TGCGCCAGCATGGGGGCTAGGAATCAGCCCCAGCATTTT.

The V and J genes are TRBV5-1 and TRBJ1-4; TRBD1 aligns across 8 bases. Germline V gene data show CDR1 as SGHRS and CDR2 as YFSETQ. V dropped 3 bases and J dropped 5; count of bases not matched to a gene: 3. The CDR3 is 14 amino acids. For the CDR3, the DNA is TGCGCCAGCAGCTCAAGGACAGGGAATGAAAAACTGTTTTTT. Amino acid sequence: CASSSRTGNEKLFF. Based on the CDR3 plus reference TRBV5-1 and TRBJ1-4, the full variable domain is KAGVTQTPRYLIKTRGQQVTLSCSPISGHRSVSWYQQTPGQGLQFLFEYFSETQRNKGNFPGRFSGRQFSNSRSEMNVSTLELGDSALYLCASSSRTGNEKLFFGSGTQLSVL.

The gene calls are TRBV5-1 and TRBJ1-1, with TRBD1 matching over 8 bases. Germline CDR1 SGHRS, CDR2 YFSETQ. J gave up 0 bases and V 4 bases, and 11 bases lay outside the gene matches. The CDR3 extends over 17 amino acids. CDR3 sequence (DNA): TGCGCCAGCAGCGCCCAGGGGGCTTGGGGTATGAACACTGAAGCTTTCTTT. Its protein product is CASSAQGAWGMNTEAFF.

The rearrangement links TRBV2 to TRBJ1-2, with D possibly being TRBD1 (5 bases). From germline, CDR1 is SNHLY and CDR2 FYNNEI. The length of the CDR3 is 13 residues. V dropped 4 bases and J dropped 4 bases, with 10 bases sitting between them. Here the CDR3 reads CASSARQSYGYTF. CDR3 sequence (DNA): TGTGCCAGCAGTGCTCGACAGAGCTATGGCTACACCTTC. Supplemented by reference TRBV2 and TRBJ1-2, the full variable domain reads EPEVTQTPSHQVTQMGQEVILRCVPISNHLYFYWYRQILGQKVEFLVSFYNNEISEKSEIFDDQFSVERPDGSNFTLKIRSTKLEDSAMYFCASSARQSYGYTFGSGTRLTVV.

J is TRBJ2-7 and V is TRBV7-9, with D unclear. CDR1 is SEHNR, CDR2 FQNEAQ, per germline (reference sequence). The CDR3 contains 12 residues. V was shortened by 4 bases and J by 0 bases, with 4 bases between the two germline ends. The DNA for the CDR3 is TGTGCCAGCAGCTCTTTCTCCTACGAGCAGTACTTC. It yields the protein CASSSFSYEQYF.

A single count supports this clone. The chain carries TRBV7-2 and TRBJ2-1; 8 nucleotides agree with TRBD2. CDR1 and CDR2 from the germline V gene are SGHTA and FQGNSA. This CDR3 is 17 amino acids long. V lost 4 bases and J lost 0; bases outside the gene matches: 8. The CDR3 nucleotides are TGTGCCAGCAGCTCAATAGAAGGGACTAGCTCCTACAATGAGCAGTTCTTC. Residues: CASSSIEGTSSYNEQFF.

V and J are TRBV19 and TRBJ1-4; 7 bases are a match to TRBD1. V lost 6 bases to trimming and J lost 4 bases; unmatched junction nucleotides: 8. This CDR3 is built from 15 residues. CDR1 and CDR2 (germline): LNHDA, SQIVND (reference sequence). This chain's CDR3 is CASSRGRDSNEKLFF. CDR3 in DNA: TGTGCCAGTAGCCGGGGTAGGGACAGTAATGAAAAACTGTTTTTT.

The chain carries TRBV5-1 and TRBJ1-2; no firm D call. V was clipped by 0 bases and J by 6 bases, with 9 bases between them. The CDR3 has 13 residues. Germline V gene sequence: CDR1 SGHRS, CDR2 YFSETQ. The chain's CDR3 is CASSLASADGYTF. The CDR3 DNA reads as TGCGCCAGCAGCTTGGCCAGTGCGGATGGCTACACCTTC.

This chain joins TRBV2 and TRBJ2-1; possible D gene TRBD2, 6 bases. With 4 bases removed from V and 15 bases from J, the gap between germline ends came to 25 bases. CDR1 and CDR2 from the germline V gene are SNHLY and FYNNEI. This CDR3 region has 15 residues. The CDR3 sequence: CASSANPGGGQALFF. CDR3 sequence (DNA): TGTGCCAGCAGTGCGAACCCCGGGGGTGGCCAGGCGCTGTTCTTC. The variable domain in full, completed from reference TRBV2 and TRBJ2-1, reads EPEVTQTPSHQVTQMGQEVILRCVPISNHLYFYWYRQILGQKVEFLVSFYNNEISEKSEIFDDQFSVERPDGSNFTLKIRSTKLEDSAMYFCASSANPGGGQALFFGPGTRLTVL.

This chain joins TRBV7-2 and TRBJ1-3, with 7 bases aligning to TRBD1. The CDR3 sequence is 15 residues long. Germline V lookup: CDR1 SGHTA, CDR2 FQGNSA. With 5 bases clipped from V and 1 base from J, the junction kept 5 bases outside the gene matches. This CDR3 is CASSAQTGSGNTIYF. DNA for the CDR3: TGTGCCAGCAGCGCTCAGACAGGGTCTGGAAACACCATATATTTT.

This rearrangement joins TRBV30 to TRBJ1-5; 8 bases agree with TRBD1. Per the germline V gene, CDR1 is GTSNPN and CDR2 is SVGIG (reference sequence). The V gene end was trimmed by 3 bases and the J gene end by 6 bases; junction bases not matched to a gene: 13. The CDR3 runs to 16 residues. CDR3: CAWSIPGGLRGQPQHF. In nucleotides, the CDR3 is TGTGCCTGGAGCATCCCAGGGGGCCTTCGGGGTCAGCCCCAGCATTTT.

V and J are TRBV5-1 and TRBJ1-1; 7 bases are shared with TRBD1. Per germline, CDR1 SGHRS and CDR2 YFSETQ. CDR3 length: 15 residues. The V segment lost 3 bases and the J segment 8 bases; nucleotides outside the gene matches: 13. The DNA of the CDR3 is TGCGCCAGCAGCTCGACAGGGATGCCGTGGGACGAAGCTTTCTTT. Its protein product is CASSSTGMPWDEAFF.

The chain combines TRBV11-1 with TRBJ2-3; D possibly corresponds to TRBD2 (6 bases). V lost 4 bases, J lost 1 base, and 12 bases lay in between. This CDR3 has 15 amino acids. Germline values: CDR1 SGHAT, CDR2 FQDESV (reference sequence). CDR3 coding DNA: TGTGCCAGCAGCTACGGCGGGGTCGGCACAGATACGCAGTATTTT. Translation gives CASSYGGVGTDTQYF.

The V call is TRBV10-1, the J call TRBJ1-3, with D unresolved. Germline CDR1 reads WNHNN; CDR2 reads SYGVQD (reference sequence). CDR3 length equals 15 residues. Trimming removed 4 bases at V and 0 bases at J, with 10 bases between. CDR3 protein: CASSAGIGSGNTIYF. The CDR3 nucleotides are TGCGCCAGCAGTGCCGGGATTGGCTCTGGAAACACCATATATTTT.

V gene TRBV27 combines with J gene TRBJ2-1; D is perhaps TRBD2 (5 bases). CDR3 length equals 15 residues. Trimming took off 0 bases at V and 9 bases at J, with 15 bases between the two ends. The V gene's germline CDR1 is MNHEY and CDR2 SMNVEV (reference sequence). CDR3 sequence: CASSLSPAGQSEQFF. CDR3 in DNA: TGTGCCAGCAGTTTATCCCCCGCGGGCCAGAGTGAGCAGTTCTTC.

The chain combines TRBV7-9 with TRBJ1-2; D might be TRBD1 (6 bases). CDR1 and CDR2 from the germline V gene are SEHNR and FQNEAQ (reference sequence). The CDR3 runs 16 residues. V lost 5 bases and J 4 bases, leaving 20 bases between the germline ends. The CDR3 DNA reads TGTGCCAGCAGCGCGACGACAGGAATTCCTCTCTATGGCTACACCTTC. Protein sequence: CASSATTGIPLYGYTF.

This chain joins TRBV30 and TRBJ1-4; 7 bases are a match to TRBD1. The CDR3 contains 14 residues. V was pared by 3 bases and J by 7 bases, with 8 bases of the junction left unmatched. Germline CDR1 and CDR2: GTSNPN and SVGIG (reference sequence). The CDR3 sequence is CAWSAGTVAEKLFF. The DNA for the CDR3 is TGTGCCTGGAGCGCCGGGACAGTGGCTGAAAAACTGTTTTTT. Combining the CDR3 with reference TRBV30 and TRBJ1-4 gives the whole variable domain SQTIHQWPATLVQPVGSPLSLECTVEGTSNPNLYWYRQAAGRGLQLLFYSVGIGQISSEVPQNLSASRPQDRQFILSSKKLLLSDSGFYLCAWSAGTVAEKLFFGSGTQLSVL.

This chain connects TRBV19 to TRBJ2-2; 8 positions match TRBD2. The CDR3 has 14 amino acids. The germline CDR1 and CDR2 sequences are LNHDA and SQIVND (reference sequence). V trimming: 6 bases; J trimming: 5 bases; junction bases outside the gene matches: 5. CDR3 loop: CASSSGTSTGELFF. For the CDR3, the DNA is TGTGCCAGTAGCTCCGGGACTAGTACCGGGGAGCTGTTTTTT.

The rearrangement uses TRBV11-3 and TRBJ2-5; the D gene is possibly TRBD2 (5 bases). The V and J ends lost 0 bases and 9 bases respectively, with 20 bases between them. This CDR3 has 16 amino acids. Germline V gives CDR1 SGHNT, CDR2 YENEEA. DNA of the CDR3: TGTGCCAGCAGCTTAGATTCTTCACGAGGGTCCGCGGCCCAGTACTTC. Encoded protein: CASSLDSSRGSAAQYF.

The chain joins TRBV6-1 to TRBJ2-7, with 12 bases fitting TRBD1. The V gene end was trimmed by 4 bases and the J gene end by 5 bases; junction bases not matched to a gene: 9. Germline values: CDR1 MNHNS, CDR2 SASEGT. The CDR3 runs to 16 residues. The CDR3 DNA is TGTGCCAGCAGTGCTCGGGGGGACAGGGGGCGTAACGAGCAGTACTTC. This codes for CASSARGDRGRNEQYF.

V is TRBV28 and J is TRBJ2-7; D unresolved. The germline gives CDR1 MDHEN, CDR2 SYDVKM. Trimming took 7 bases from V and 3 from J, leaving 10 bases between them. The CDR3 has 12 amino acids. CDR3 nucleotides: TGTGCCAGCACCCGCAGGAACTACGAGCAGTACTTC. Amino acid sequence: CASTRRNYEQYF.

The chain links TRBV7-9 to TRBJ2-5, with 8 bases lining up with TRBD1. CDR1 and CDR2 from the germline V gene are SEHNR and FQNEAQ (reference sequence). The CDR3 is made up of 15 amino acids. V trimming: 4 bases; J trimming: 4 bases; junction bases outside the gene matches: 8. For the CDR3, the DNA is TGTGCCAGCAGCTCGGACAGGGTTAATCGAGAGACCCAGTACTTC. Translation gives CASSSDRVNRETQYF.